Below, 15 T cell receptor beta chains from the same sample are listed, as sequenced in a study of PD-1 blockade in classical Hodgkin lymphoma. This sample's time point: cycle 4 day 1 (C4D1), after more than five weeks of nivolumab. No patient escaped relapse after autologous stem cell transplantation, and brentuximab vedotin exposure varied. TCRdb keeps only in-frame clones here, not all; method: immunoSEQ multiplex PCR. The sample contains roughly 36,000 clones, 77% of which appear only once. Source: peripheral blood mononuclear cells (PBMCs), taken before the fourth cycle of nivolumab. All receptors derive from a human donor with classical Hodgkin lymphoma.

This clone was seen only a few times. The chain links TRBV28 to TRBJ1-1; a weak D match, TRBD1 (5 bases). The length of the CDR3 is 17 residues. V gave up 6 bases and J gave up 0 bases, with 20 bases separating them. Germline CDR1 MDHEN, CDR2 SYDVKM. CDR3 in DNA: TGTGCCAGCAGCTCAACAGGACCCTGGTCTATGAACACTGAAGCTTTCTTT. The encoded protein is CASSSTGPWSMNTEAFF.

This chain connects TRBV4-1 to TRBJ1-5; D not certain. V gave up 1 base and J gave up 1 base, with 8 bases separating them. The CDR3 extends over 15 amino acids. The germline V gene encodes CDR1 MGHRA and CDR2 YSYEKL. CDR3: CASSQVQISNQPQHF. The CDR3 DNA is TGCGCCAGCAGCCAAGTTCAGATCAGCAATCAGCCCCAGCATTTT.

The CDR3, as DNA: TGTGCCAGCTCACCATTTTCCAACTATGGCTACACCTTC. It specifies CASSPFSNYGYTF. The gene calls are TRBV18 and TRBJ1-2, with D uncertain. Germline V gives CDR1 KGHSH, CDR2 LQKENI. Between the trimmed V and J ends, which lost 2 bases and 2 bases, there was a span of 6 bases. The CDR3 length is 13 residues.

The CDR3 region has the DNA TGTGCCAGCAGCGTAAGTGCCAGGGGACCTTCCTACGAGCAGTACTTC. Its protein is CASSVSARGPSYEQYF. The chain recombines TRBV9 with TRBJ2-7; D perhaps matches TRBD1 (6 bases). The CDR3 length is 16 residues. Germline CDR1 is SGDLS and CDR2 is YYNGEE. V lost 1 base and J lost 1, with 15 bases in between. Full variable domain (missing parts from reference TRBV9 and TRBJ2-7): DSGVTQTPKHLITATGQRVTLRCSPRSGDLSVYWYQQSLDQGLQFLIQYYNGEERAKGNILERFSAQQFPDLHSELNLSSLELGDSALYFCASSVSARGPSYEQYFGPGTRLTVT.

Here the CDR3 reads CACTPPRLDTDTQYF. The CDR3 DNA reads TGTGCCTGTACCCCCCCTCGCTTAGACACAGATACGCAGTATTTT. The rearrangement links TRBV30 to TRBJ2-3; D remains ambiguous. The V and J ends lost 6 bases and 2 bases respectively, with 18 bases between them. In germline, CDR1 is GTSNPN, CDR2 SVGIG (reference sequence). This CDR3 comprises 15 residues. The full variable domain, in which reference TRBV30 and TRBJ2-3 provide the parts outside the CDR3, is SQTIHQWPATLVQPVGSPLSLECTVEGTSNPNLYWYRQAAGRGLQLLFYSVGIGQISSEVPQNLSASRPQDRQFILSSKKLLLSDSGFYLCACTPPRLDTDTQYFGPGTRLTVL.

The rearrangement links TRBV4-1 to TRBJ1-4; D might be TRBD1 (6 bases). Germline assignment: CDR1 MGHRA and CDR2 YSYEKL. Trimming removed 6 bases from V and 7 bases from J, with 15 bases in between. This CDR3 spans 14 amino acids. The CDR3 reads CASRAQGFREKLFF. CDR3 nucleotide sequence: TGCGCCAGCAGGGCACAGGGTTTTCGTGAAAAACTGTTTTTT.

This clone was seen once. This rearrangement joins TRBV6-5 to TRBJ2-5; 7 bases line up with TRBD1. The CDR3 contains 14 residues. Per the germline V gene, CDR1 is MNHEY and CDR2 is SVGAGI. V was pared by 7 bases and J by 0 bases, with 5 bases of the junction left unmatched. The CDR3 loop reads CASKLTGDQETQYF. The CDR3 DNA is TGTGCCAGCAAACTAACAGGGGACCAAGAGACCCAGTACTTC.

The chain combines TRBV7-2 with TRBJ2-7; 12 positions agree with TRBD1. The CDR3 extends over 16 amino acids. Germline lookup yields CDR1 SGHTA and CDR2 FQGNSA. The J segment lost 4 bases and the V segment lost 5 bases, leaving 9 bases of the junction unmatched. The CDR3 coding sequence is TGTGCCAGCAGCCCGACCCCGGGACAGGGGGCGTACGAGCAGTACTTC. Its protein product is CASSPTPGQGAYEQYF.

This clone has only one observation. The J gene is TRBJ1-1, the V gene TRBV9; D is unclear. CDR3 length: 15 amino acids. V was pared by 0 bases and J by 0 bases, with 9 bases between. Germline V lookup: CDR1 SGDLS, CDR2 YYNGEE. CDR3 amino acids: CASSVAHGLNTEAFF. CDR3 DNA: TGTGCCAGCAGCGTAGCCCATGGGTTGAACACTGAAGCTTTCTTT.

The CDR3 protein is CASSLWLGVYEQYF. The DNA of the CDR3 is TGTGCCAGCAGCTTGTGGTTGGGGGTCTACGAGCAGTACTTC. The chain links TRBV5-6 to TRBJ2-7; D is perhaps TRBD1 or TRBD2 (5 bases each). The V gene lost 1 base and the J gene lost 3 bases, with 11 bases spanning the gap. The CDR3 has 14 amino acids. Germline V gene sequence: CDR1 SGHDT, CDR2 YYEEEE.

The chain joins TRBV5-1 to TRBJ1-6, with D perhaps TRBD1 (5 bases). V was clipped by 4 bases and J by 8 bases, with 16 bases between them. Germline V gene sequence: CDR1 SGHRS, CDR2 YFSETQ. This CDR3 has 15 amino acids. CDR3 coding DNA: TGCGCCAGCAGCGGGGGGACCGTCCGGGATTCACCCCTCCACTTT. It codes for CASSGGTVRDSPLHF.

The V and J genes are TRBV19 and TRBJ1-4, with a possible D match to TRBD1 (5 bases). The CDR3 is 14 amino acids. Looked up from germline, CDR1 is LNHDA and CDR2 is SQIVND (reference sequence). Between the trimmed V and J ends, which lost 6 bases and 2 bases, there was a span of 10 bases. CDR3 nucleotides: TGTGCCAGTAGGGGGGGAGGGACTAATGAAAAACTGTTTTTT. It codes for CASRGGGTNEKLFF.

This clone was observed a few times. The CDR3 loop is CASSQDTGQLRNYGYTF. The CDR3 DNA follows: TGCGCCAGCAGCCAAGATACGGGACAGCTAAGGAACTATGGCTACACCTTC. V and J are TRBV4-3 and TRBJ1-2, with 7 bases aligning to TRBD1. CDR3 length equals 17 residues. After removal of 0 bases from V and 2 bases from J, the junction contained 9 bases not matched to a gene. The germline gives CDR1 LGHNA, CDR2 YSLEER.

The genes are TRBV7-9 and TRBJ1-3; D possibly corresponds to TRBD1 (5 bases). CDR1 SEHNR and CDR2 FQNEAQ come from the germline V gene (reference sequence). The CDR3 has 16 residues. Trimming left V 1 base short and J 2 bases short, with 12 bases between. CDR3 residues: CASSLGGIGTGNTIYF. The CDR3 DNA sequence: TGTGCCAGCAGCTTAGGGGGGATAGGGACTGGAAACACCATATATTTT.

This sequence joins TRBV18 and TRBJ2-5; D unresolved. Germline lookup yields CDR1 KGHSH and CDR2 LQKENI. Trimming took off 3 bases at V and 1 base at J, with 3 bases between the two ends. This CDR3 region has 12 residues. The CDR3 is CASSPVQETQYF. The CDR3 DNA reads as TGTGCCAGCTCACCCGTCCAAGAGACCCAGTACTTC.